The 9 T cell receptor beta chains in this list originate from one sample, sequenced in a study of T cells in Graves' hyperthyroidism and ophthalmopathy. The investigators amplified TCR beta CDR3 regions from RNA transcripts. The HTBI set primed first-round TCR CDR3 RT-PCR. TCRdb independently ran MiXCR on the multiplex PCR reads; one entry per CDR3 protein. The profile covers nearly 600,000 distinct CDR3 sequences, with more than 13% appearing a single time and roughly 7% taken by the ten largest. Sequencing input: blood. The receptor source for this set is a woman younger than 35 with Graves' ophthalmopathy.

The V gene is TRBV25-1, the J gene TRBJ1-5, with D possibly matching TRBD1 (6 bases). Germline loops: CDR1 MGHDK, CDR2 SYGVNS. The CDR3 contains 17 residues. The V gene lost 9 bases and the J gene lost 2 bases, with 23 bases spanning the gap. CDR3 amino acids: CARTGTRRVWGNQPQHF. CDR3 coding DNA: TGTGCCAGGACCGGGACAAGGAGGGTTTGGGGCAATCAGCCCCAGCATTTT.

This clonotype was picked up a small number of times. The genes are TRBV20-1 and TRBJ1-4; D unclear. CDR3 length equals 13 residues. V was cut by 0 bases and J by 5 bases, with 7 bases left in between. Germline-derived CDR1 and CDR2 are DFQATT and SNEGSKA (reference sequence). Written as DNA, the CDR3 is TGCAGTGCTAGAGATTCGGGAAATGAAAAACTGTTTTTT. This encodes CSARDSGNEKLFF.

A note on this clonotype: This may stem from a read error, because a much larger clone lies one nucleotide away. The CDR3 loop is CVSSLHSMPGNTIYF. In DNA form, the CDR3 reads TGTGTCAGCAGCCTACACTCCATGCCTGGAAACACCATATATTTT. The V and J genes are TRBV11-1 and TRBJ1-3; D not certain. The CDR3 sequence is 15 residues long. Looked up from germline, CDR1 is SGHAT and CDR2 is FQDESV (reference sequence).

J is TRBJ2-3 and V is TRBV4-3; 7 bases are a match to TRBD1. Germline CDR1 is LGHNA and CDR2 is YSLEER. The CDR3 spans 16 residues. The V gene end was trimmed by 1 base and the J gene end by 2 bases; junction bases not matched to a gene: 6. In DNA form, the CDR3 reads TGCGCCAGCAGCCAAGGTCACGACAGGGCCACAGATACGCAGTATTTT. It codes for CASSQGHDRATDTQYF.

On this clonotype itself: A much larger clone lies one base from this, so it may be a read error. The chain has TRBV6-1 and TRBJ2-3; the D gene is possibly TRBD1 (5 bases). CDR3 length equals 16 residues. CDR1 is MNHNS, CDR2 SASEGT, per germline. The CDR3 reads CGSSEQPSRGTDTQYF. The CDR3 DNA is TGTGGCAGCAGTGAACAGCCAAGCAGGGGCACAGATACGCAGTATTTT.

The table lists this clonotype with a few counts. The gene calls are TRBV2 and TRBJ1-6, with a possible D match to TRBD1 (5 bases). The V end was cut by 9 bases, the J end by 7 bases, with 16 bases between. CDR1 and CDR2 from the germline V gene are SNHLY and FYNNEI. This CDR3 is 14 amino acids long. The CDR3 bases are TGTGCCAGTGGGTTAGGGGCGTCCAATTCACCCCTCCACTTT. This gives the protein CASGLGASNSPLHF.

This clonotype was picked up a small number of times. The chain has TRBV3-1 and TRBJ2-7, with D maybe TRBD1 (6 bases). CDR1 is LGHDT and CDR2 is YNNKEL in the germline V gene (reference sequence). Trimming cost V 2 bases and J 4 bases, with 15 bases left between them. The length of the CDR3 is 15 residues. For the CDR3, the DNA is TGTGCCAGCAGCCAACGACTGGGGGCCCAATACGAGCAGTACTTC. Encoded protein: CASSQRLGAQYEQYF.

This clonotype came up once. The chain carries TRBV6-2 or TRBV6-3 and TRBJ2-1; 16 nucleotides agree with TRBD2. Germline CDR1 and CDR2: MNHEY and SVGEGT. CDR3 length equals 20 residues. With V trimmed by 6 bases and J by 5 bases, 16 bases remained unmatched. CDR3 bases: TGTGCCAGCAGGGCTGGGACTAGCGGGAGGGCCCATATACGCGACAATGAGCAGTTCTTC. Translated: CASRAGTSGRAHIRDNEQFF.

The sample holds many counts of this clonotype. The CDR3 here is CASSPGTGSRYGYTF. The CDR3 DNA follows: TGTGCCAGCAGTCCGGGGACAGGGTCTCGGTATGGCTACACCTTC. The gene calls are TRBV12-3 or TRBV12-4 and TRBJ1-2; 9 positions match TRBD1. This CDR3 comprises 15 residues. V trimming: 5 bases; J trimming: 5 bases; junction bases outside the gene matches: 9.